This T cell receptor (beta chain) came from a study of T cells in Graves' hyperthyroidism and ophthalmopathy. On the study more broadly: Any treatment followed the collection of peripheral blood at initial diagnosis.

Enrolled ophthalmopathy patients presented with a Clinical Activity Score of at least 3, a NOSPECS grade of at least 4, and disease duration under 3 months. PBMCs were sourced from 9 to 10 ml fresh peripheral blood. The table lists this clonotype with many counts. Amplification of TCR beta CDR3 regions used RNA as the template. The HTBI set primed first-round TCR CDR3 RT-PCR. From the multiplex PCR reads, TCRdb called clonotypes with MiXCR, one entry per CDR3 protein. The sample has hundreds of thousands of distinct CDR3 sequences, approximately 25% seen once. J gave up 4 bases and V 3 bases, and 4 bases lay outside the gene matches. The CDR3 has 14 residues. Germline assignment: CDR1 MNHNS and CDR2 SASEGT.

The chain uses TRBV6-1 and TRBJ1-2; the match to TRBD1 covers 8 bases. Sequenced material: blood. The sequence was obtained from a woman aged 25 to 39 with Graves' ophthalmopathy. As DNA, the CDR3 is TGTGCCAGCAGTGATTCGGACAGGGCCTATGGCTACACCTTC. Encoded protein: CASSDSDRAYGYTF.